These 14 T cell receptor beta chains share one sample of origin, sequenced in a study of human T cells and chemical hapten exposure. TCRdb re-derived calls from the RACE reads in MiXCR, one entry per CDR3 protein. Of more than 75,000 distinct CDR3 sequences in the sample, about a tenth are singletons; the top ten hold approximately 1.9%. The time point was: patch test 2, 6 weeks after DPC sensitization. The treatment was: therapeutic diphenylcyclopropenone sensitization with weekly scalp DPC. The sequencing here drew on whole blood, taken in connection with sensitization to the hapten diphenylcyclopropenone (DPC). The receptors here all came from a woman in her 40s with alopecia areata. Some clones in this sample may be carry-over from other donors' samples.

This clonotype was seen many times. The chain is built from TRBV24-1 and TRBJ2-5, with D maybe TRBD1 (6 bases). V lost 1 base and J 5 bases, leaving 16 bases between the germline ends. This CDR3 is 16 amino acids long. Germline lookup yields CDR1 KGHDR and CDR2 SFDVKD. This chain's CDR3 is CATSDLSTGPRETQYF. The CDR3 nucleotides read TGTGCCACCAGTGATTTATCGACAGGACCCCGTGAGACCCAGTACTTC.

This clonotype has just a few counts. The rearrangement links TRBV3-1 to TRBJ2-1; 8 bases agree with TRBD2. The CDR3 is 16 amino acids. J gave up 10 bases and V 4 bases, and 15 bases lay outside the gene matches. Per the germline V gene, CDR1 is LGHDT and CDR2 is YNNKEL (reference sequence). The CDR3 reads CASSLVAGILNGEQFF. CDR3 nucleotide sequence: TGTGCCAGCAGCCTTGTAGCGGGAATCCTGAACGGGGAGCAGTTCTTC.

The V call is TRBV12-3 or TRBV12-4, the J call TRBJ1-2; TRBD1 aligns across 9 bases. V was clipped by 3 bases and J by 4 bases; unmatched bases: 6. The CDR3 spans 15 residues. Here the CDR3 DNA reads TGTGCCAGCAGTTTTCTCTCGACAGGGGGCTATGGCTACACCTTC. Translation: CASSFLSTGGYGYTF.

This clonotype was seen once. This sequence joins TRBV20-1 and TRBJ2-7; weak D call: TRBD2 (6 bases). Germline-derived CDR1 and CDR2 are DFQATT and SNEGSKA (reference sequence). The ends were cut back, 5 bases at V and 1 base at J, with 15 bases in the middle. The CDR3 is 14 residues long. For the CDR3, the DNA is TGCAGTGCTCCCCAGGGACTCATATCCTACGAGCAGTACTTC. As protein: CSAPQGLISYEQYF.

This clonotype has at least ten counts. DNA of the CDR3: TGTGCCAGCAGCTTCGGACAGGGGGCGGTCTATGGCTACACCTTC. This encodes CASSFGQGAVYGYTF. This chain joins TRBV5-6 and TRBJ1-2; TRBD1 aligns across 11 bases. In germline, CDR1 is SGHDT, CDR2 YYEEEE. Unmatched junction bases numbered 4, after V lost 2 bases and J lost 4 bases. The CDR3 is 15 amino acids.

This clonotype has only a few counts. This sequence joins TRBV7-2 and TRBJ2-3; the D gene could be TRBD1 or TRBD2 (6 bases each). The CDR3 has 16 residues. Between the trimmed V and J ends, which lost 1 base and 2 bases, there was a span of 13 bases. Germline V gives CDR1 SGHTA, CDR2 FQGNSA. Here the CDR3 DNA reads TGTGCCAGCAGCTTAGGGGGGGCGATAGACACAGATACGCAGTATTTT. Its translation: CASSLGGAIDTDTQYF.

The V call is TRBV24-1, the J call TRBJ1-3, with D possibly TRBD1 on 6 matching bases. The CDR3 extends over 16 amino acids. Trimming shortened V by 5 bases and J by 0 bases, and 13 bases separated the two germline ends. Germline V gives CDR1 KGHDR, CDR2 SFDVKD. The CDR3 coding sequence is TGTGCCACCAGTGCCTCGGGGGGACACTCTGGAAACACCATATATTTT. It translates to CATSASGGHSGNTIYF.

This clonotype was observed a few times. V usage is TRBV28 and J usage is TRBJ2-1; 10 bases line up with TRBD1. Germline CDR1 reads MDHEN; CDR2 reads SYDVKM. The V gene end was trimmed by 6 bases and the J gene end by 9 bases; junction bases not matched to a gene: 5. This CDR3 has 13 amino acids. The CDR3 DNA is TGTGCCAGCAGGACCGGGACAGGGGTTGAGCAGTTCTTC. Translating it yields CASRTGTGVEQFF.

The CDR3 nucleotides are TGCAGCGGGGGGATACAGGACAATGAGCAGTTCTTC. This encodes CSGGIQDNEQFF. V is TRBV29-1 and J is TRBJ2-1; D tentatively reads TRBD1 or TRBD2 (5 bases each). This CDR3 has 12 residues. V lost 7 bases and J 5 bases, leaving 12 bases between the germline ends. CDR1 and CDR2 (germline): SQVTM, ANQGSEA.

This clonotype was seen a handful of times. J is TRBJ1-1 and V is TRBV6-1; D gene unclear. The CDR3 runs 10 residues. V was trimmed by 3 bases and J by 11 bases, leaving 7 bases between them. Germline-derived CDR1 and CDR2 are MNHNS and SASEGT. CDR3 amino acids: CASSDWGAFF. CDR3 sequence (DNA): TGTGCCAGCAGTGATTGGGGTGCTTTCTTT.

This clonotype occurred many times. The chain is built from TRBV28 and TRBJ2-3; D is perhaps TRBD1 or TRBD2 (5 bases each). Germline-derived CDR1 and CDR2 are MDHEN and SYDVKM. With 2 bases removed from V and 5 bases from J, the gap between germline ends came to 8 bases. The CDR3 is 13 residues long. As DNA, the CDR3 is TGTGCCAGCAGTTTAGGGACGGAAGATACGCAGTATTTT. Protein product: CASSLGTEDTQYF.

In this sample, this clonotype turned up many times. The J gene is TRBJ2-7, the V gene TRBV28; D remains unclear. The germline V gene has CDR1 MDHEN and CDR2 SYDVKM. The CDR3 consists of 12 residues. The germline V and J ends were trimmed by 1 base and 3 bases, with 4 bases remaining between them. The CDR3 protein is CASSLSLYEQYF. CDR3 nucleotide sequence: TGTGCCAGCAGTTTATCACTCTACGAGCAGTACTTC.

This clonotype has just a few counts. The V call is TRBV14, the J call TRBJ2-7; 7 bases are a match to TRBD2. Germline loops: CDR1 SGHDN, CDR2 FVKESK. V was pared by 0 bases and J by 0 bases, with 11 bases of the junction left unmatched. The CDR3 runs 18 residues. The CDR3 region has the DNA TGTGCCAGCAGCCAAGATCCCCGGCTAGCGGCTAGCTCCTACGAGCAGTACTTC. Translation: CASSQDPRLAASSYEQYF.

In regard to this clonotype: A much larger clone differs by one base, so this may be a read error. The chain carries TRBV28 and TRBJ2-1, with 12 bases matching TRBD2. Trimming removed 10 bases from V and 1 base from J; junction bases left unmatched: 17. There are 19 residues in the CDR3. Germline assignment: CDR1 MDHEN and CDR2 SYDVKM. Written as DNA, the CDR3 is TGTGCCAACAGGGATGGCCTCGGGACTAGCGGGTTGTCCTACAATGAGCAGTTCTTC. It codes for CANRDGLGTSGLSYNEQFF.